This paragraph covers one T cell receptor (beta chain) sequence. What antigen it recognizes has not been identified. Qualities for individual bases were not recorded, and no much larger clone is one base off. The library relied on RACE. Instrument used: NextSeq 500. During library preparation, unique molecular identifiers were attached to individual cDNA molecules so that TCRs could be counted in a quantitative, reproducible way. From each blood RNA sample, both TCR alpha and TCR beta chains were sequenced. The authors processed their data as follows. The median number of TCRs per sample was some 100,000, ranging from about 20,000 to 750,000. V, J and CDR3 annotation of the TCR reads was carried out using the Decombinator software suite. For PS versus PT1 abundance plots, all samples were subsampled to the same number of TCRs (28,000). Expanded TCRs were defined as absent before sensitization and observed at least eight times at the 2-week time point. Through fastp at Q25 and MiXCR, TCRdb rebuilt clones from the public reads, retaining in-frame beta chains. Rows are combined by CDR3 protein, so each entry shows the most common genes and DNA. These V and J calls are TCRdb output, not the study's own analysis. The sample table contains about 180,000 distinct CDR3 sequences; only one count was recorded for 25% to 30% of them. The top ten clones comprise 2.9% of the sample.

Read against the paper, the sample's time point label means: pre-sensitization, week 0. This specimen's treatment or condition label, per the study, means: therapeutic diphenylcyclopropenone sensitization with weekly scalp DPC. At each patch-test visit, blood was drawn before the patch test was applied. To be eligible, patients had to be aged 18 to 70, diagnosed with alopecia and judged suitable for DPC therapy, while pregnant patients were excluded. Total RNA was extracted from unfractionated whole blood that had been collected in Tempus Blood RNA tubes. The entry originates in a study of human T cells and chemical hapten exposure (dated by TCRdb to about 2021). Context from the whole study: For sensitization, 2% DPC in acetone was applied to a 2 cm by 2 cm area of upper inner arm skin. Weekly therapeutic DPC doses were additionally applied to the scalp of patients throughout the roughly 24-week study period. Patch testing was done on the upper back using Finn chambers containing 0.01% DPC, and results were scored after 6 days according to International Contact Dermatitis Research Group standards. The mostly female patient cohort included alopecia areata with under or over 50% scalp involvement, alopecia totalis and alopecia universalis. Libraries were pooled for sequencing, and variation in per-sample TCR yields was attributed mainly to small differences in library volumes within the pool. This study followed changes in the peripheral blood TCR repertoire in vivo during primary and secondary sensitization of alopecia patients to the hapten diphenylcyclopropenone (DPC). Blood samples were taken from patients before sensitization (week 0) and at 2, 6 and about 24 weeks after DPC sensitization. About 30 alopecia patients provided blood for TCR sequencing at one to four time points (pre-sensitization, 2, 6 and 24 weeks).

The CDR1 and CDR2 encoded by the germline V gene are LGHNA and YSLEER. V and J are truncated by 3 bases and 3 bases respectively, leaving an intervening sequence of 6 bases. The cysteine opens and the phenylalanine closes a CDR3 of 13 amino acids. Only CDR3 DNA remains: 39 bases, in frame from the first base. Beyond this particular receptor, the publication reports: After repeated subsampling, the strength of the expansion versus patch-test correlation and the threshold at which it became significant changed. DPC sensitization did not change how many TCRs were above 1 in 1000 frequency, and no evidence was found of alterations in global repertoire structure. Alopecia, a presumed autoimmune disease, was present in all patients, so the immune response of the patients might differ from that of healthy individuals. A positive correlation was found between the number of PT1 expanded TCRs and patch test score, with significance reached at thresholds 8, 16 and 32 but not 4. Significantly more large CDR3 similarity clusters were formed by expanded TCRs than by pre-sensitization or healthy control sets, consistent with antigen-driven responses.

The specimen comprised whole blood, sampled in connection with sensitization to the hapten diphenylcyclopropenone (DPC). This TCR came from a woman aged 30 to 39 with alopecia areata. Some clones in this sample may be carry-over from other donors' samples. In this chain, TRBV4-3 is recombined with TRBJ1-5; no confident D gene assignment can be made. CDR3 loop: CASSQADNQPQHF. The bases read TGCGCCAGCAGCCAGGCCGACAATCAGCCCCAGCATTTT.